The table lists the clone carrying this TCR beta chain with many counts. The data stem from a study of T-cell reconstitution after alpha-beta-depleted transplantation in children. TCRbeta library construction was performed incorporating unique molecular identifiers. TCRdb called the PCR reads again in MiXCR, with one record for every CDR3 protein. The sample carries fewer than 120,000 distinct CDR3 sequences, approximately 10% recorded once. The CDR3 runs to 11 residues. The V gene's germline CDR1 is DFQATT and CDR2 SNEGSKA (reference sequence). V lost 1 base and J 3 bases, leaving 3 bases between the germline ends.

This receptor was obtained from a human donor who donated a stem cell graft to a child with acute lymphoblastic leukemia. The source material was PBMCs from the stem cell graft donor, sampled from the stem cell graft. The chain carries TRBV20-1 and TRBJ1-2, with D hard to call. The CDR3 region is CSARADYGYTF. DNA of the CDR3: TGCAGTGCTAGAGCTGACTATGGCTACACCTTC.